This is a list of T cell receptor beta chains from one sample in a study of T cell repertoires in cytomegalovirus infection. One entry per CDR3 protein, called by TCRdb with MiXCR from the reads. The sample includes 490,000 or so distinct CDR3 sequences, roughly 10% of them seen just once. The sample comprised PBMCs. The receptors stem from a human donor in good health (CMV status not recorded). Some clones in this sample may be carry-over from other donors' samples. Each CDR3 is given with its conserved first and last residue. D genes are given only for firm matches. Clone size appears in some rows only: once, few, many, or a class for an expanded clone.

j_call cdr3_length d_call v_call clone_size cdr3_nt cdr3_aa
TRBJ2-5 11 - TRBV20-1 many TGCAGTGCTAACGGCGGGGAGACCCAGTACTTC CSANGGETQYF
TRBJ2-5 13 - TRBV7-6 - TGTGCCAGCAGCTTACGGGTTTTCGAGACCCAGTACTTC CASSLRVFETQYF
TRBJ2-2 16 TRBD2 TRBV7-3 few TGTGCCAGCAGGAAAACGAGCGGGAGGGCACCCGGGGAGCTGTTTTTT CASRKTSGRAPGELFF
TRBJ2-7 13 - TRBV27 - TGTGCCAGCAGTTCGACCGGGGGGCGCGAGCAGTACTTC CASSSTGGREQYF
TRBJ2-5 13 TRBD1 TRBV14 - TGTGCCAGCAGAGCAAACAGGGGTGAGACCCAGTACTTC CASRANRGETQYF
TRBJ2-1 13 - TRBV12-3/TRBV12-4 many TGTGCCAGCAGTTTAATGATGGCCAATGAGCAGTTCTTC CASSLMMANEQFF
TRBJ1-3 12 - TRBV20-1 - TGCAGTGCTATGGGGCCTGGAAACACCATATATTTT CSAMGPGNTIYF
TRBJ2-1 20 - TRBV30 few - CAWSAPFLWTSGGGYNEQFF
TRBJ2-4 20 TRBD1 TRBV7-9 many TGTGCCAGCAGCTTAGGTCTGAGTCAGGGGGCTACTTTAGCCAAAAACATTCAGTACTTC CASSLGLSQGATLAKNIQYF
TRBJ1-1 12 - TRBV4-2 many TGTGCCAGCAGCAGCGAGATGGGTGAAGCTTTCTTT CASSSEMGEAFF
TRBJ2-7 14 - TRBV4-2 - TGTGCCAGCAGCCAAGAGGGGGCGTCTAACGAGCAGTACTTC CASSQEGASNEQYF
TRBJ2-3 13 TRBD2 TRBV28 many TGTGCCAGCAAGGGAGGGGTCCCAGATACGCAGTATTTT CASKGGVPDTQYF
TRBJ1-1 14 TRBD1 TRBV20-1 - TGCAGTGCTAGGGGGACAGGGGGAAACACTGAAGCTTTCTTT CSARGTGGNTEAFF
TRBJ2-1 15 - TRBV28 - TGTGCCAGCAGCTCCGGGGGAGGGCAGGGGCCTGAGCAGTTCTTC CASSSGGGQGPEQFF
TRBJ1-2 17 TRBD1 TRBV28 many TGTGCCAGCAGCTCCGGGACAGGGGGTTTTCTTGGCTATGGCTACACCTTC CASSSGTGGFLGYGYTF
TRBJ2-1 14 - TRBV14 few TGTGCCAGCAGCCAGCTGGTGCACGGCCCTGAGCAGTTCTTC CASSQLVHGPEQFF
TRBJ2-1 16 TRBD2 TRBV4-1 many TGCGCCAGCGCGGGGCGGGAGGGCCCCTCCTACAATGAGCAGTTCTTC CASAGREGPSYNEQFF
TRBJ1-3 17 - TRBV10-3 few TGTGCCATCAGTGCCGGCGGGGAGGGACGGCTCGGAAACACCATATATTTT CAISAGGEGRLGNTIYF
TRBJ1-6 15 - TRBV5-1 few TGCGCCAGCAGCCGGCAGGGGCGACATAATTCACCCCTCCACTTT CASSRQGRHNSPLHF
TRBJ1-3 18 - TRBV12-3/TRBV12-4 few TGTGCCAGCAGTTTAGTGGCAGGCGACTTGAGCTCTGGAAACACCATATATTTT CASSLVAGDLSSGNTIYF
TRBJ2-1 11 - TRBV29-1 - TGCAGCGTTGCCCCCGACAATGAGCAGTTCTTC CSVAPDNEQFF
TRBJ2-5 15 TRBD2 TRBV7-6 many TGTGCCAGCAGCTTTCGACTAGCGGGTTCGCAGACCCAGTACTTC CASSFRLAGSQTQYF
TRBJ2-2 13 - TRBV6-2/TRBV6-3 many TGTGCCAGCACCCCCGGGAACACCGGGGAGCTGTTTTTT CASTPGNTGELFF
TRBJ1-3 14 - TRBV3-1 many TGTGCCAGCCAGGACGTCAACTCTGGAAACACCATATATTTT CASQDVNSGNTIYF
TRBJ1-1 13 TRBD1 TRBV19 many TGTGCCAGTAGTCCGATTACAGGGGCTGAAGCTTTCTTT CASSPITGAEAFF
TRBJ2-7 16 - TRBV5-1 many TGCGCCAGCAGCTCCGGAGGGGGCGGGAGGTATTACGAGCAGTACTTC CASSSGGGGRYYEQYF
TRBJ2-2 16 TRBD1 TRBV7-3 many TGTGCCAGCAGCTCGGGAATAGGGGGCCTCACCGGGGAGCTGTTTTTT CASSSGIGGLTGELFF
TRBJ1-1 15 TRBD1 TRBV7-3 many TGTGCCAGCAGCTTAACCGGGACAGGGAACACTGAAGCTTTCTTT CASSLTGTGNTEAFF
TRBJ1-1 13 - TRBV20-1 - TGCAGTGCTACCCAGGCCTGGAACACTGAAGCTTCCTTT CSATQAWNTEASF
TRBJ2-1 12 - TRBV6-6 many TGTGCCAGCAGTTACCTCTCCTACGAACAGTTCTTC CASSYLSYEQFF
TRBJ2-5 13 - TRBV19 - TGTGCCAGTAGGGGGCGGGCGAGGGAGACCCAGTACTTC CASRGRARETQYF
TRBJ2-1 14 - TRBV19 many TGTGCCACCCAGGGGCACAGCTCCTACAATGAGCAGTTCTTC CATQGHSSYNEQFF
TRBJ2-2 15 TRBD1 TRBV12-3/TRBV12-4 many TGTGCCAGCAGTTTTTGGGACAGGGGCACCGGGGAGCTGTTTTTT CASSFWDRGTGELFF
TRBJ1-1 13 - TRBV7-9 many TGTGCCAGCAGCTTACAGATGAACACTGAAGCTTTCTTT CASSLQMNTEAFF
TRBJ2-3 13 - TRBV20-1 few TGCAGTGTCAGAGGAGCTAGCACAGATACGCAGTATTTT CSVRGASTDTQYF
TRBJ2-5 14 - TRBV5-5 many TGTGCCAGCAGCTTCCCCGCCGGAGGAGAGACCCAGTACTTC CASSFPAGGETQYF
TRBJ1-5 13 - TRBV5-1 - TGCGCCAGCAGAATGGGAAGCAATCAGCCCCAGCATTTT CASRMGSNQPQHF
TRBJ2-1 16 TRBD2 TRBV3-1 - TGTGCCAGCAGCCACACCACTAGCGGGAGTCACAATGAGCAGTTCTTC CASSHTTSGSHNEQFF
TRBJ1-5 14 - TRBV20-1 - TGCAGTGCTAGTGGGCATTATAGCAATCAGCCCCAGCATTTT CSASGHYSNQPQHF
TRBJ1-1 13 - TRBV7-3 once TGTGCCAGCAGCTTGGTGACGGCCACTGAAGCTTTCTTT CASSLVTATEAFF
TRBJ2-2 14 TRBD1 TRBV7-8 many TGTGCCAGCAGCCGGACAGGGAACACCGGGGAGCTGTTTTTT CASSRTGNTGELFF
TRBJ2-3 14 - TRBV5-1 - TGCGCCAGCAGCTTAGGACTGTCGGGAGATACGCAGTATTTT CASSLGLSGDTQYF
TRBJ1-3 15 TRBD1 TRBV28 many TGTGCCAGCAGCAACCCGACAGGGACGGGAAACACCATATATTTT CASSNPTGTGNTIYF
TRBJ2-6 14 TRBD1 TRBV7-9 many TGTGCCAGCAGCCACAGGGGATGGGCCAACGTCCTGACTTTC CASSHRGWANVLTF
TRBJ2-7 12 - TRBV29-1 - TGCAGCGTTGAAGGGAAGGGCTACGAGCAGTACTTC CSVEGKGYEQYF
TRBJ2-7 15 - TRBV5-1 - TGCGCCAGCAGCCTAGGACGAGCGGACCTCTCCGAGCAGTACTTC CASSLGRADLSEQYF
TRBJ1-1 14 - TRBV30 once TGTGCCTGGAGGGAGACAGAGGTGCTAACTGAAGCTTTCTTT CAWRETEVLTEAFF
TRBJ2-1 19 TRBD2 TRBV7-3 many TGTGCCAGCAGCTTAGGGCTAGCGGGAGGCTCGAGCTCCTACAATGAGCAGTTCTTC CASSLGLAGGSSSYNEQFF
TRBJ2-5 15 TRBD2 TRBV5-1 - TGCGCCAGCAGCACCGCGGGGGAATCCGGCGAGACCCAGTACTTC CASSTAGESGETQYF
TRBJ2-2 14 - TRBV3-1 - TGTGCCAGCAGCCAGGCGGCGAACACCGGGGAGCTGTTTTTT CASSQAANTGELFF
TRBJ1-4 17 TRBD1 TRBV11-2 many TGTGCCAGCAGCTTTGGCAGGGGGCACCAGCCCTCTGGGAAACTGTTTTTT CASSFGRGHQPSGKLFF
TRBJ2-7 17 TRBD1 TRBV5-1 many TGCGCCAGCAGCTCCGGAGGGGGACAGGGGCGATCCTACGAGCAGTACTTC CASSSGGGQGRSYEQYF